Given below is one T cell receptor (beta chain) in context. One junction end disagrees with the germline gene, perhaps due to a read error. PBMCs numbering 2 million and stored at -80 C yielded the unsorted libraries. The data belong to a study of neurological immune-mediated disorders. TCRdb redid the calling of the 5' RACE reads with MiXCR, one entry per CDR3 protein. The sample has 80,000 to 100,000 distinct CDR3 sequences; roughly 3.3% are singletons. The CDR3 is 16 amino acids. Germline V lookup: CDR1 ENHRY, CDR2 SYGVKD. The V gene is TRBV10-3, the J gene TRBJ2-3, with D possibly matching TRBD2 (6 bases). This clonotype originated in a woman aged 45-59 years with multiple sclerosis. Sequenced material: PBMCs. CDR3 region: CAIRGGGSGSTDTKYF. The CDR3 region has the DNA TGTGCCATCAGGGGGGGTGGTAGCGGCAGCACAGATACGAAGTATTTT.